This TCR beta chain was obtained from a study of OX40 agonist ivuxolimab in advanced cancers. Study at large: Patients treated during dose escalation were battling hepatocellular carcinoma, melanoma, renal cell or head and neck cancer.

As to this clone: Its matching antigen is unknown.

Assay: immunoSEQ multiplex PCR; the TCRdb copy retains only in-frame clones and omits some. There are 77,000 or so clones in the sample; around 93% occur only once, and about 0.34% lies in the top ten. Per germline, CDR1 WNHNN and CDR2 SYGVQD (reference sequence). CDR3 length equals 15 residues. The V and J ends lost 3 bases and 3 bases, in that order; junction bases with no gene match: 7. General observations from the study: Low normalized clonal expansion also occurred in some nonresponding patients.

The sample consisted of CD4+ or CD8+ T cells sorted from blood, taken in a trial of the OX40 agonist ivuxolimab. The V call is TRBV10-1, the J call TRBJ2-5, with TRBD1 identical over 7 bases. This receptor was taken from an adult with an advanced solid tumor such as melanoma, head and neck, liver or kidney cancer. This chain's CDR3 is CASSESRTGKETQYF. CDR3 nucleotides: TGCGCCAGCAGTGAAAGTCGGACAGGAAAAGAGACCCAGTACTTC.